This T cell receptor (beta chain) derives from a study of T cells in Graves' hyperthyroidism and ophthalmopathy. The study's findings and limits: Blood also contained most expanded thyroid clonotypes above 0.001.

It was uncontrolled infection, other autoimmune disease, pregnancy or lactation that excluded patients. RNA transcripts were the template for amplifying TCR beta CDR3 regions. An initial round of RT-PCR targeting the TCR CDR3 relied on the HTBI primer set. TCRdb recomputed calls from the multiplex PCR reads with MiXCR, one row per CDR3 protein. This sample has approximately 95,000 distinct CDR3 sequences; around 37% occur once, and the top ten carry about 9.4%. This clonotype came up many times. The antigen is not known. This CDR3 spans 15 amino acids. The germline V and J ends were trimmed by 2 bases and 1 base, with 6 bases remaining between them. Per the germline V gene, CDR1 is SGHVS and CDR2 is FQNEAQ.

The sequencing sample was made of peripheral blood or thyroid tissue (not recorded which). The chain links TRBV7-8 to TRBJ2-6; unclear D gene. This receptor was obtained from a woman aged 25 to 39 with Graves' hyperthyroidism. The CDR3 region has the DNA TGTGCCAGCAGCTTAAGGGTGTCTGGGGCCAACGTCCTGACTTTC. This encodes CASSLRVSGANVLTF.